The 14 T cell receptor beta chains below come from one sample, sequenced in a study of identical twins. TCRdb processed the 5' RACE reads anew with MiXCR; each CDR3 protein has one entry. Of around 1.7 million distinct CDR3 sequences listed, roughly a third are singletons. The sample was cord blood. The receptors here all came from a newborn girl in good health.

The CDR3 loop reads CASSAGLAGRNEQYF. DNA of the CDR3: TGTGCCAGCAGCGCGGGACTAGCGGGACGGAATGAGCAGTACTTC. The rearrangement links TRBV28 to TRBJ2-7; 13 bases agree with TRBD2. This CDR3 is built from 15 residues. V lost 6 bases to trimming and J lost 7 bases; unmatched junction nucleotides: 9. The V gene's germline CDR1 is MDHEN and CDR2 SYDVKM.

About this clonotype itself: A single base separates this from a much larger clone, so it may be a read error. The rearrangement uses TRBV5-1 and TRBJ2-7; a weak D match, TRBD1 (6 bases). Germline values: CDR1 SGHRS, CDR2 YFSETQ. CDR3 length equals 15 residues. The V end was cut by 0 bases, the J end by 0 bases, with 10 bases between. CDR3 bases: TGCGCCAGCAGCTTGGGGGACACGAGCTCCTACGAGCAGTACTTC. Translated: CASSLGDTSSYEQYF.

V usage is TRBV29-1 and J usage is TRBJ1-1; D is unresolved. The germline V gene encodes CDR1 SQVTM and CDR2 ANQGSEA. V was cut by 7 bases and J by 5 bases, with 11 bases left in between. This CDR3 has 11 amino acids. The CDR3 coding sequence is TGCAGCGGGATAGATGGAACTGAAGCTTTCTTT. As protein: CSGIDGTEAFF.

This clonotype has only a few counts. The genes are TRBV7-6 and TRBJ2-3; the D is unclear. The ends were cut back, 1 base at V and 3 bases at J, with 14 bases in the middle. The length of the CDR3 is 16 residues. Per germline, CDR1 SGHVS and CDR2 FNYEAQ. The CDR3 bases are TGTGCCAGCAGCTTAGAAGTACGGTCCAGTACAGATACGCAGTATTTT. Encoded protein: CASSLEVRSSTDTQYF.

V and J are TRBV27 and TRBJ2-3; D is undetermined. V lost 2 bases, J lost 2 bases, and 8 bases lay in between. Germline V gives CDR1 MNHEY, CDR2 SMNVEV (reference sequence). The CDR3 contains 14 residues. The CDR3 DNA reads as TGTGCCAGCAGTTTAAGCGCTACCACAGATACGCAGTATTTT. It translates to CASSLSATTDTQYF.

The DNA for the CDR3 is TGTGCCATACCTTGGGGCTACGAGCAGTACTTC. As protein: CAIPWGYEQYF. This chain links TRBV6-1 with TRBJ2-7; D is undetermined. V dropped 10 bases and J dropped 3 bases, with 10 bases sitting between them. CDR3 length equals 11 residues. In germline, CDR1 is MNHNS, CDR2 SASEGT.

This clonotype has only a few counts. This chain uses TRBV12-3 or TRBV12-4 with TRBJ1-1, with D tentatively TRBD1 (5 bases). This CDR3 comprises 18 residues. The V end lost 3 bases, the J end lost 0 bases, and 20 bases lay between the germline ends. This CDR3 reads CASSFSPGRWGMNTEAFF. As DNA, the CDR3 is TGTGCCAGCAGTTTTTCACCCGGCAGGTGGGGCATGAACACTGAAGCTTTCTTT.

The chain carries TRBV28 and TRBJ1-2; possibly TRBD1 for D (5 bases). Germline values: CDR1 MDHEN, CDR2 SYDVKM. CDR3 length: 13 amino acids. Trimming cost V 2 bases and J 8 bases, with 12 bases left between them. The DNA for the CDR3 is TGTGCCAGCAGTTTAACGGAGGGGTTGGGCTACACCTTC. Its protein is CASSLTEGLGYTF.

The chain carries TRBV20-1 and TRBJ1-4; D is perhaps TRBD1 (6 bases). Trimming stripped 0 bases from V and 8 bases from J, with 13 bases between. This CDR3 contains 14 residues. Germline CDR1 is DFQATT and CDR2 is SNEGSKA (reference sequence). The DNA of the CDR3 is TGCAGTGCTAGAGATCACGGCAGGGGCGAAAAACTGTTTTTT. Its protein is CSARDHGRGEKLFF.

The chain joins TRBV7-9 to TRBJ1-2, with 7 bases that match TRBD1. CDR3 length: 15 residues. The J segment lost 4 bases and the V segment lost 7 bases, leaving 12 bases of the junction unmatched. Per germline, CDR1 SEHNR and CDR2 FQNEAQ (reference sequence). CDR3 DNA sequence: TGTGCCAGCACCTCGGGGGACAGATCTTGCTATGGCTACACCTTC. The encoded protein is CASTSGDRSCYGYTF.

The chain links TRBV7-2 to TRBJ2-7; 10 bases agree with TRBD2. Germline lookup yields CDR1 SGHTA and CDR2 FQGNSA. The CDR3 is made up of 15 amino acids. With V trimmed by 6 bases and J by 0 bases, 5 bases remained unmatched. The CDR3: CASRRTSGSSYEQYF. The DNA for the CDR3 is TGTGCCAGCAGACGGACTAGCGGCAGCTCCTACGAGCAGTACTTC.

The V and J genes are TRBV27 and TRBJ1-1; possible D gene TRBD1, 5 bases. This CDR3 has 15 residues. Germline loops: CDR1 MNHEY, CDR2 SMNVEV (reference sequence). The V gene lost 1 base and the J gene lost 0 bases, with 9 bases spanning the gap. CDR3 sequence (DNA): TGTGCCAGCAGTTTATTCACAGGCCTGAACACTGAAGCTTTCTTT. The encoded protein is CASSLFTGLNTEAFF.

The chain couples TRBV5-1 to TRBJ2-1; D may match TRBD1 or TRBD2 (5 bases each). Germline V gene sequence: CDR1 SGHRS, CDR2 YFSETQ. The CDR3 consists of 16 residues. Trimming took off 0 bases at V and 0 bases at J, with 10 bases between the two ends. CDR3 coding DNA: TGCGCCAGCAGCTTGGACGGGGCTAGCTCCTACAATGAGCAGTTCTTC. Translating gives CASSLDGASSYNEQFF. Looking up the rest from reference TRBV5-1 and TRBJ2-1 gives the full variable domain: KAGVTQTPRYLIKTRGQQVTLSCSPISGHRSVSWYQQTPGQGLQFLFEYFSETQRNKGNFPGRFSGRQFSNSRSEMNVSTLELGDSALYLCASSLDGASSYNEQFFGPGTRLTVL.

The chain couples TRBV2 to TRBJ2-1; possibly TRBD2 for D (5 bases). From germline, CDR1 is SNHLY and CDR2 FYNNEI. Trimming left V 7 bases short and J 10 bases short, with 11 bases between. CDR3 length: 11 residues. CDR3 bases: TGTGCCAGCACCGAGGGCGGCGAGCAGTTCTTC. Protein product: CASTEGGEQFF.